This T cell receptor (beta chain) was identified during a study of blood T cells in healthy people across ages (dated by TCRdb to 2013 to 2016). Study-level background: In model experiments, roughly one uniquely barcoded TCR beta cDNA molecule per two T cells was captured by template switching. Using deep sequencing normalized with unique cDNA molecular identifiers, the study measured how TCR beta repertoire diversity changes with age. Donors of different ages were randomly distributed across sequencing lanes to avoid experimental bias. The donors were divided into four age groups: young (average around 15 years), middle-aged (about 40), aged (about 62) and long-lived (around 87). Two additional independent replicas of 1 million unique cDNA reads from the same blood draw were analyzed for two donors (one aged 18 to 30 and one aged 80 or older).

The CDR3 runs 15 amino acids, cysteine and phenylalanine included. Only CDR3 DNA is held: 45 bases, read in frame from base 1. CDR1 and CDR2 were assigned from the germline V gene (reference sequence) as DFQATT and SNEGSKA. To note about this clonotype: Its specific antigen is unknown. The junction departs from the called germline gene at one end, perhaps through a read error.

Library preparation was by 5' RACE. The instrument given in TCRdb is Illumina HiSeq 2500. The second PCR ran for roughly 7 to 12 cycles and used a J-beta primer mix along with a sample-barcoded 5' primer. Each TCR beta cDNA molecule received a unique molecular identifier from a template-switch 5' adaptor carrying 12 random nucleotides. Each sample yielded at least 2.5 million CDR3-containing paired-end reads. First-strand cDNA was synthesized from all RNA with the Mint cDNA synthesis kit, primed by a TRBC-specific oligonucleotide. After uracil-DNA glycosylase treatment, a first 18-cycle PCR used universal primers M1SS and BC2_uni_R on all cDNA. On the authors' methods: For normalization, 1 million high-quality reads were randomly selected from each sample, with every read carrying a distinct molecular identifier. Instead of being binned into consensus sequences, reads with shared molecular identifiers were discarded. MiTCR, run with a Q25 quality threshold and the strictest error-elimination algorithm, handled CDR3 identification, clonotype clustering and error correction. A nonparametric unseen species model with Euler transformation was used to estimate a lower bound on total TCR beta diversity. Through fastp at Q25 and MiXCR, TCRdb rebuilt clones from the public reads, retaining in-frame beta chains. Each entry merges the rows of one CDR3 protein and shows their most common DNA and genes. Here the V and J calls rest on TCRdb's processing, not on the authors' analysis. This sample is represented by 700,000 to 800,000 distinct CDR3 sequences; about 42% of them were singletons. The ten biggest clones cover 20% to 25% of the sample.

Systemically healthy Caucasian individuals from Russia, roughly 40 in total and aged about 6 to 95 years, were included as donors. Around 9.8 milliliters of peripheral blood were collected from each donor into EDTA-treated Vacutainer tubes. PBMCs were isolated by Ficoll-Paque density-gradient centrifugation, with at least 6 million obtained per sample. Total RNA, at least 6 micrograms per sample, was extracted from PBMCs with Trizol reagent. Naive CD45RAhigh/CD27high T cell percentages were measured by flow cytometry on a PBMC aliquot from every donor. The paper's findings and limits, for the study overall: Estimates of total diversity from one million sequenced T cells were regarded as lower bounds and underestimates. A strong correlation was found between observed TCR beta diversity and the percentage of naive T cells measured by flow cytometry. Bulk unsorted PBMC profiling prevented conclusive comparison of naive and antigen-experienced compartments. Donor CMV infection status was unknown, potentially confounding age-related changes in expanded clonotypes. Observed TCR beta diversity per million T cells fell roughly linearly with age, and a significant reduction was already apparent by age roughly 40. Compared with the aged group, the long-lived group had more naive CD4+ T cells, fewer expanded clones and increased TCR diversity, a pattern suggesting age selection.

The clonotype was recovered from an older woman in good health. The chain is encoded by TRBV20-1 joined to TRBJ1-2; a weak D assignment points to TRBD1 (5 bases agree). Sequenced sample: blood. The CDR3 protein sequence reads: CSARDPRGEHYGYNF. The sequenced DNA is TGCAGTGCTAGAGATCCTCGAGGGGAGCACTATGGCTACAACTTC.